This entry lists 29 T cell receptor beta chains sequenced from one sample in a study of blood T cell repertoires in COVID-19. The method was immunoSEQ multiplex PCR; TCRdb's version includes in-frame clones alone and lacks a portion of them. This table has around 140,000 clones, more than 60% appearing once. Sequences were obtained from peripheral blood. The source is a woman in her 50s with active or convalescent COVID-19.

The chain links TRBV6-6 to TRBJ1-6; D may be TRBD1 (6 bases). V was shortened by 6 bases and J by 8 bases, with 14 bases between the two germline ends. CDR1 is MNHNY and CDR2 is SVGAGI in the germline V gene (reference sequence). The CDR3 sequence is 14 residues long. The CDR3 coding sequence is TGTGCCAGCAGAGAAACAGGGAACGATTCACCCCTCCACTTT. Translation gives CASRETGNDSPLHF.

The chain employs TRBV7-3 and TRBJ2-3; 10 nucleotides agree with TRBD2. Per germline, CDR1 SGHTA and CDR2 FQGTGA. The CDR3 length is 14 residues. V was clipped by 4 bases and J by 8 bases; unmatched bases: 6. DNA for the CDR3: TGTGCCAGCAGCTCAAGCGGGGGGGCAGGTACGCAGTATTTT. Its translation: CASSSSGGAGTQYF.

The rearrangement joins TRBV5-3 to TRBJ2-5; 7 nucleotides match TRBD2. TRBV5-3 is identified as an open reading frame with a role that is uncertain. After removal of 0 bases from V and 2 bases from J, the junction contained 7 bases not matched to a gene. This CDR3 region has 16 residues. CDR3 nucleotides: TGTGCCAGAAGCTTGGGGGGAGGGACTAAGCAAGAGACCCAGTACTTC. This gives the protein CARSLGGGTKQETQYF.

The J gene is TRBJ1-5, the V gene TRBV6-6, with 9 bases fitting TRBD1. The CDR3 runs 15 residues. The trim removed 6 bases at V and 5 bases at J, leaving 8 bases unmatched. Germline CDR1 reads MNHNY; CDR2 reads SVGAGI (reference sequence). The CDR3 coding sequence is TGTGCCAGCAGGGACAGGGGAGGGATGTATCAGCCCCAGCATTTT. This gives the protein CASRDRGGMYQPQHF.

The chain is built from TRBV19 and TRBJ2-7; the match to TRBD2 covers 9 bases. Germline loops: CDR1 LNHDA, CDR2 SQIVND (reference sequence). The CDR3 runs to 15 residues. With V trimmed by 3 bases and J by 2 bases, 5 bases remained unmatched. CDR3 DNA sequence: TGTGCCAGTAGTATGGCTAGCGGGGTTACCTACGAGCAGTACTTC. This gives the protein CASSMASGVTYEQYF. The entire variable domain, with the rest obtained from reference TRBV19 and TRBJ2-7, is as follows: DGGITQSPKYLFRKEGQNVTLSCEQNLNHDAMYWYRQDPGQGLRLIYYSQIVNDFQKGDIAEGYSVSREKKESFPLTVTSAQKNPTAFYLCASSMASGVTYEQYFGPGTRLTVT.

The chain joins TRBV6-1 to TRBJ2-1; D is unclear. This CDR3 contains 12 residues. Per germline, CDR1 MNHNS and CDR2 SASEGT. Trimming left V 2 bases short and J 5 bases short, with 4 bases between. The CDR3 sequence: CASSEFDNEQFF. The CDR3 DNA reads as TGTGCCAGCAGTGAATTCGACAATGAGCAGTTCTTC.

The chain carries TRBV2 and TRBJ1-2; a possible D gene is TRBD1 (5 bases). The CDR3 is made up of 14 amino acids. The germline gives CDR1 SNHLY, CDR2 FYNNEI. The V gene lost 9 bases and the J gene lost 4 bases, with 18 bases spanning the gap. The CDR3 DNA reads TGTGCCAGGGAGGGTTCCAGGGAACGCTATGGCTACACCTTC. It specifies CAREGSRERYGYTF.

The V and J genes are TRBV4-3 and TRBJ2-1; 12 bases match TRBD2. CDR1 is LGHNA, CDR2 YSLEER, per germline. V shed 0 bases, J shed 3 bases, and the junction held 3 bases outside the gene matches. The CDR3 is 17 residues long. CDR3 amino acids: CASSQDRTSGVYNEQFF. The CDR3 region has the DNA TGCGCCAGCAGCCAAGATCGGACTAGCGGGGTCTACAATGAGCAGTTCTTC.

This chain joins TRBV19 and TRBJ2-1; no reliable D call. This CDR3 comprises 13 residues. Trimming shortened V by 0 bases and J by 6 bases, and 6 bases separated the two germline ends. The germline CDR1 and CDR2 sequences are LNHDA and SQIVND (reference sequence). The CDR3 spells CASSIDFFNEQFF. The CDR3 DNA reads as TGTGCCAGTAGTATAGACTTCTTCAATGAGCAGTTCTTC.

The chain has TRBV7-9 and TRBJ2-5; no reliable D call. V lost 5 bases to trimming and J lost 10 bases, with 14 bases between them. Germline V lookup: CDR1 SEHNR, CDR2 FQNEAQ (reference sequence). The CDR3 covers 12 residues. The CDR3 nucleotides are TGTGCCAGCAGCCCCTGGTATGACTTCCAGTACTTC. This codes for CASSPWYDFQYF.

The chain combines TRBV5-1 with TRBJ2-3, with 12 bases lining up with TRBD2. V was clipped by 5 bases and J by 6 bases; unmatched bases: 10. The CDR3 has 16 amino acids. Germline-derived CDR1 and CDR2 are SGHRS and YFSETQ. The CDR3 region is CASSPRTSGDWDTQYF. In DNA, the CDR3 is TGCGCCAGCAGTCCCAGGACTAGCGGGGATTGGGATACGCAGTATTTT.

The rearrangement uses TRBV5-1 and TRBJ2-2; 7 nucleotides align to TRBD1. Germline-derived CDR1 and CDR2 are SGHRS and YFSETQ. This CDR3 contains 13 residues. With 1 base clipped from V and 7 bases from J, the junction kept 1 base outside the gene matches. CDR3 protein: CASSLRDSGELFF. The CDR3 nucleotides are TGCGCCAGCAGCTTGCGGGACAGCGGGGAGCTGTTTTTT.

This rearrangement joins TRBV11-3 to TRBJ1-3; 7 bases fit TRBD1. The trim removed 5 bases at V and 4 bases at J, leaving 5 bases unmatched. This CDR3 comprises 14 residues. Germline V gives CDR1 SGHNT, CDR2 YENEEA. The CDR3 region has the DNA TGTGCCAGCAGCCCCGGGACAGCAGGAAACACCATATATTTT. Protein product: CASSPGTAGNTIYF.

The chain carries TRBV28 and TRBJ1-2; D perhaps matches TRBD1 (6 bases). CDR3 length: 13 amino acids. CDR1 is MDHEN, CDR2 SYDVKM, per germline. V was cut by 6 bases and J by 11 bases, with 19 bases left in between. The CDR3 DNA reads as TGTGCCAGCAGGGTACCGACAGGCTCGGGATACACCTTC. This gives the protein CASRVPTGSGYTF.

This clone was seen only once. The chain is built from TRBV4-3 and TRBJ1-2; 8 bases are shared with TRBD1. The CDR3 length is 17 residues. The J segment lost 6 bases and the V segment lost 3 bases, leaving 15 bases of the junction unmatched. The V gene's germline CDR1 is LGHNA and CDR2 YSLEER. CDR3 sequence: CASSQDLSPRRGHGYTF. Written as DNA, the CDR3 is TGCGCCAGCAGCCAGGACCTCTCCCCACGCAGGGGGCATGGCTACACCTTC.

This chain links TRBV6-1 with TRBJ1-1; perhaps TRBD1 as D (5 bases). The CDR3 loop spans 14 amino acids. CDR1 and CDR2 from the germline V gene are MNHNS and SASEGT. The ends were cut back, 3 bases at V and 5 bases at J, with 13 bases in the middle. CDR3 protein: CASSDDSWITEAFF. Written as DNA, the CDR3 is TGTGCCAGCAGTGATGACAGTTGGATTACTGAAGCTTTCTTT.

The gene calls are TRBV7-8 and TRBJ1-4; TRBD1 is a possible D gene (6 bases). CDR1 and CDR2 (germline): SGHVS, FQNEAQ. The V and J ends lost 3 bases and 8 bases respectively, with 19 bases between them. The CDR3 loop spans 16 amino acids. CDR3 sequence: CASSLGVGGAEEKLFF. CDR3 nucleotides: TGTGCCAGCAGCTTGGGAGTTGGGGGCGCAGAAGAAAAACTGTTTTTT. The variable domain in full, completed from reference TRBV7-8 and TRBJ1-4, reads GAGVSQSPRYKVAKRGQDVALRCDPISGHVSLFWYQQALGQGPEFLTYFQNEAQLDKSGLPSDRFFAERPEGSVSTLKIQRTQQEDSAVYLCASSLGVGGAEEKLFFGSGTQLSVL.

The V call is TRBV5-1, the J call TRBJ1-6; 7 bases are a match to TRBD1. V was pared by 0 bases and J by 3 bases, with 3 bases of the junction left unmatched. CDR3 length equals 16 residues. Germline CDR1 reads SGHRS; CDR2 reads YFSETQ. The CDR3 region has the DNA TGCGCCAGCAGCTTGGTACCAGGGGGCTATAATTCACCCCTCCACTTT. It is translated as CASSLVPGGYNSPLHF.

V and J are TRBV7-3 and TRBJ2-6, with 10 bases fitting TRBD1. The CDR3 consists of 17 residues. Losses at the gene ends were 6 bases for V and 4 bases for J; bases not matched to a gene: 9. Per the germline V gene, CDR1 is SGHTA and CDR2 is FQGTGA. CDR3 residues: CASSRQGAVGGANVLTF. CDR3 coding DNA: TGTGCCAGCAGTCGACAGGGGGCAGTTGGAGGGGCCAACGTCCTGACTTTC.

V usage is TRBV30 and J usage is TRBJ2-5; 11 bases fit TRBD2. The CDR3 totals 17 residues. Germline CDR1 is GTSNPN and CDR2 is SVGIG (reference sequence). V shed 3 bases, J shed 0 bases, and the junction held 9 bases outside the gene matches. The CDR3 region has the DNA TGTGCCTGGAGCACATCGAGACTAGCGGGGTACCAAGAGACCCAGTACTTC. It yields the protein CAWSTSRLAGYQETQYF.

This clone was seen more than once but under ten times. The V and J genes are TRBV2 and TRBJ1-4; D unclear. The CDR3 has 14 amino acids. In germline, CDR1 is SNHLY, CDR2 FYNNEI. V lost 5 bases and J lost 5, with 12 bases in between. The CDR3 DNA is TGTGCCAGCAGTCCCCGGCGGGGAAATGAAAAACTGTTTTTT. Translating gives CASSPRRGNEKLFF.

This sequence joins TRBV18 and TRBJ1-2, with D uncertain. V shed 2 bases and J shed 4 bases, with 8 bases lying between them. Per the germline V gene, CDR1 is KGHSH and CDR2 is LQKENI. The CDR3 covers 13 residues. The CDR3 loop is CASSPVPVYGYTF. The CDR3 nucleotides read TGTGCCAGCTCACCAGTTCCAGTCTATGGCTACACCTTC.

The CDR3 here is CAWRGFEGAFF. CDR3 DNA sequence: TGTGCCTGGAGGGGCTTCGAGGGAGCTTTCTTT. The chain couples TRBV30 to TRBJ1-1; no firm D call. With 3 bases removed from V and 10 bases from J, the gap between germline ends came to 12 bases. The CDR3 consists of 11 residues. CDR1 and CDR2 (germline): GTSNPN, SVGIG (reference sequence). Looking up the rest from reference TRBV30 and TRBJ1-1 gives the full variable domain: SQTIHQWPATLVQPVGSPLSLECTVEGTSNPNLYWYRQAAGRGLQLLFYSVGIGQISSEVPQNLSASRPQDRQFILSSKKLLLSDSGFYLCAWRGFEGAFFGQGTRLTVV.

To note about this clone: Other DNA sequences of this sample code for an identical CDR3. This chain joins TRBV7-9 and TRBJ2-7, with D possibly matching TRBD1 (5 bases). V lost 5 bases and J lost 4, with 9 bases in between. CDR3 length: 12 amino acids. From germline, CDR1 is SEHNR and CDR2 FQNEAQ (reference sequence). As DNA, the CDR3 is TGTGCCAGCAGCGCTCAGGGTTACGAGCAGTACTTC. It specifies CASSAQGYEQYF. The full variable domain, in which reference TRBV7-9 and TRBJ2-7 provide the parts outside the CDR3, is DTGVSQNPRHKITKRGQNVTFRCDPISEHNRLYWYRQTLGQGPEFLTYFQNEAQLEKSRLLSDRFSAERPKGSFSTLEIQRTEQGDSAMYLCASSAQGYEQYFGPGTRLTVT.

This clone showed up just a few times. The CDR3 bases are TGTGCCAGCAGCTTAGCTGGGGAGCTGTTTTTT. Translating it yields CASSLAGELFF. The chain employs TRBV11-2 and TRBJ2-2; no firm D call. The CDR3 sequence is 11 residues long. V lost 1 base, J lost 8 bases, and 2 bases lay in between. Germline CDR1 SGHAT, CDR2 FQNNGV.

The chain uses TRBV11-1 and TRBJ1-5; D gene ambiguous. Trimming left V 1 base short and J 1 base short, with 5 bases between. Germline CDR1 is SGHAT and CDR2 is FQDESV (reference sequence). This CDR3 spans 14 amino acids. The CDR3 spells CASSLGGSNQPQHF. DNA of the CDR3: TGTGCCAGCAGCTTAGGAGGCAGCAATCAGCCCCAGCATTTT.

V and J are TRBV19 and TRBJ1-3; tentative D call: TRBD1 (5 bases). The CDR3 loop spans 15 amino acids. V was trimmed by 3 bases and J by 3 bases, leaving 12 bases between them. Germline assignment: CDR1 LNHDA and CDR2 SQIVND (reference sequence). Written as DNA, the CDR3 is TGTGCCAGTAGTATCCCAGGGTACGGTGGAAACACCATATATTTT. Translation: CASSIPGYGGNTIYF.

The V gene is TRBV21-1, the J gene TRBJ1-2; whether TRBD1, the table's D call, matches the DNA was not checked. TRBV21-1 is a pseudogene. This CDR3 is built from 16 residues. The CDR3 DNA reads as TGTGCCAGCAGCACCCCTAGGGACAGGCCGCCCTCTGGCTACACCTTC. Its translation is CASSTPRDRPPSGYTF.

The chain links TRBV5-1 to TRBJ2-7; the match to TRBD2 covers 7 bases. CDR3 size: 14 residues. V dropped 0 bases and J dropped 5; count of bases not matched to a gene: 5. The germline CDR1 and CDR2 sequences are SGHRS and YFSETQ. CDR3 residues: CASSLASGGDEQYF. The CDR3 nucleotides are TGCGCCAGCAGCTTGGCTAGTGGGGGGGACGAGCAGTACTTC.